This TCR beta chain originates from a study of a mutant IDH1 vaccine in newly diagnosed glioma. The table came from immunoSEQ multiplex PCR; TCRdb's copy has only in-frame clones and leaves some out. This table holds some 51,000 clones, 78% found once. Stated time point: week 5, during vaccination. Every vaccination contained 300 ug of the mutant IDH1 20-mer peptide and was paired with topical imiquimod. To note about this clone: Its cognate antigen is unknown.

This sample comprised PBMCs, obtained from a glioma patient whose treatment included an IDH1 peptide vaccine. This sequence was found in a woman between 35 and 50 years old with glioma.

For the CDR3, the DNA is TGCGCCAGCGGGGAGGGGACTAGACCCTACGAGCAGTACTTC. Residues: CASGEGTRPYEQYF. The chain couples TRBV5-1 to TRBJ2-7; TRBD2 agrees at 8 bases. The germline gives CDR1 SGHRS, CDR2 YFSETQ. Trimming at V came to 7 bases and at J to 2 bases, leaving 8 bases not matched to a gene. This CDR3 comprises 14 residues. Filled out from reference TRBV5-1 and TRBJ2-7, the complete variable domain reads KAGVTQTPRYLIKTRGQQVTLSCSPISGHRSVSWYQQTPGQGLQFLFEYFSETQRNKGNFPGRFSGRQFSNSRSEMNVSTLELGDSALYLCASGEGTRPYEQYFGPGTRLTVT.